A selection of T cell receptor beta chains follows, all from one sample in a study of T-cell reconstitution after alpha-beta-depleted transplantation in children. TCRdb re-called the PCR reads with MiXCR, one entry per CDR3 protein. The data contain more than 100,000 distinct CDR3 sequences, 23% of them seen just once; the ten biggest clones take up about 10%. Sequences were derived from PBMCs, mostly from graft donor cells, sampled 180 days after TCRalphabeta/CD19-depleted stem cell transplant. These receptors all stem from a male patient aged 2 to 9 who had a stem cell transplant for chronic granulomatous disease, so the T cells may come from the graft donor. The CDR3 runs from the conserved cysteine through the conserved F or W. The D gene is left open where the match is weak. Size values are once, few and many counts, or a class for expanded clones, and some rows have none.

-	-	TRBJ2-1	16	TRBV4-2	CASSPLISPGYNEQFF	TGTGCCAGCAGCCCCCTGATTTCCCCGGGGTACAATGAGCAGTTCTTC
few	TRBD1	TRBJ1-4	14	TRBV12-3/TRBV12-4	CASSLRTGGEKLFF	TGTGCCAGCAGTTTAAGGACAGGGGGGGAAAAACTGTTTTTT
-	-	TRBJ2-7	14	TRBV24-1	CATSPDSQVAEQYF	TGTGCCACCAGTCCCGACAGCCAGGTAGCGGAGCAGTACTTC
-	-	TRBJ2-3	17	TRBV15	CATSIYGARKVPDTQYF	TGTGCCACCAGCATCTACGGTGCCAGGAAGGTCCCAGATACGCAGTATTTT
-	TRBD2	TRBJ2-3	17	TRBV12-3/TRBV12-4	CASSPGLAGAYTDTQYF	TGTGCCAGCAGTCCCGGACTAGCGGGGGCCTACACAGATACGCAGTATTTT
few	TRBD2	TRBJ2-3	16	TRBV11-2	CASSLSGTTRTDTQYF	TGTGCCAGCAGCTTAAGCGGGACTACCAGAACAGATACGCAGTATTTT
-	-	TRBJ1-2	13	TRBV29-1	CSVTGRQLYGYTF	TGCAGCGTCACGGGACGTCAGCTCTATGGCTACACCTTC
few	-	TRBJ2-3	15	TRBV4-3	CASSQDERGTDTQYF	TGCGCCAGCAGCCAAGATGAGAGGGGCACAGATACGCAGTATTTT
many	-	TRBJ2-7	14	TRBV5-1	CASSEWLGPYEQYF	TGCGCCAGCAGCGAATGGTTAGGCCCCTACGAGCAGTACTTC
-	-	TRBJ1-6	13	TRBV18	CASSPTFNSPLHF	TGTGCCAGCTCACCCACCTTTAATTCACCCCTCCACTTT
-	TRBD2	TRBJ2-1	16	TRBV20-1	CSAGSQLAGSYNEQFF	TGCAGTGCGGGGTCCCAACTAGCGGGGAGTTACAATGAGCAGTTCTTC
few	-	TRBJ2-1	17	TRBV5-1	CASSLSLEGGSYNEQFF	TGCGCCAGCAGCTTGTCGCTAGAGGGGGGCTCCTACAATGAGCAGTTCTTC
many	-	TRBJ1-1	14	TRBV29-1	CSVLEGQLDTEAFF	TGCAGCGTCCTAGAGGGACAATTGGACACTGAAGCTTTCTTT
many	-	TRBJ1-2	14	TRBV20-1	CSARDQNRNYGYTF	TGCAGTGCTAGAGATCAGAATAGGAACTATGGCTACACCTTC
many	TRBD2	TRBJ2-3	17	TRBV7-9	CASSLGSGTRVTDTQYF	TGTGCCAGCAGCTTGGGGTCCGGGACTAGAGTCACAGATACGCAGTATTTT
-	-	TRBJ1-5	17	TRBV4-1	CVSSQDPGSHLNQPQHF	TGCGTCAGCAGCCAAGATCCTGGCAGCCACCTTAATCAGCCCCAGCATTTT